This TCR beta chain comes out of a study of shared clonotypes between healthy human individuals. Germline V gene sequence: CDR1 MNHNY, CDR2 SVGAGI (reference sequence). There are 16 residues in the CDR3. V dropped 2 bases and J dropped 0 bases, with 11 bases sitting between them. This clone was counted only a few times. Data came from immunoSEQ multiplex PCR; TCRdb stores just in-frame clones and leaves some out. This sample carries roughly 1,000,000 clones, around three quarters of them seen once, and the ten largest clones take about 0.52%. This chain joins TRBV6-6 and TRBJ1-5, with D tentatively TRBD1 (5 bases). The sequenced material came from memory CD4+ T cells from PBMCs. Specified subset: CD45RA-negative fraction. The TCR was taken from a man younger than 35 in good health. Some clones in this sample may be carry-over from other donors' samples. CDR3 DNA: TGTGCCAGCAGTTACGACTTGGGGGGTAGCAATCAGCCCCAGCATTTT. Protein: CASSYDLGGSNQPQHF.